The TCR beta chain described here comes from a study of blood T cell repertoires in COVID-19. Here immunoSEQ multiplex PCR was the method, and the copy in TCRdb shows in-frame clones only, minus some. The table has 150,000 to 200,000 clones, more than 70% seen once. J was trimmed by 0 bases and V by 5 bases; bases with no gene match: 4. Germline-derived CDR1 and CDR2 are SQVTM and ANQGSEA. The length of the CDR3 is 14 residues. V usage is TRBV29-1 and J usage is TRBJ1-3; 7 bases agree with TRBD1. Sequences were obtained from peripheral blood. This TCR was sampled from a woman at least 80 years old with active or convalescent COVID-19. The CDR3 DNA follows: TGCAGCGTTTGGGACAGCTACTCTGGAAACACCATATATTTT. This codes for CSVWDSYSGNTIYF.